The rows below give T cell receptor beta chains drawn from one sample of a study of blood T cell repertoires in COVID-19. The table came from immunoSEQ multiplex PCR; TCRdb's copy has only in-frame clones and leaves some out. The sample consists of about 230,000 clones, approximately 85% of them appearing once. Sequencing was performed on peripheral blood. These receptors came from a middle-aged man with COVID-19, enrolled during active disease. Each CDR3 is given without its conserved first and last residue. The order of the fields is CDR3 protein, V gene, J gene.

ASSQDPGVYEQY	TRBV4-2	TRBJ2-7
SGRQGSTEAF	TRBV29-1	TRBJ1-1
ATSYRGRNTEAF	TRBV19	TRBJ1-1
ASRGTRFGEQY	TRBV12-3/TRBV12-4	TRBJ2-7
ASSQNSLEQY	TRBV11-2	TRBJ2-7
ATRDPTGFYGYT	TRBV15	TRBJ1-2
ATQEAEKLF	TRBV24-1	TRBJ1-4
ASSSPGGAKNIQY	TRBV27	TRBJ2-4
ASSPGGLGRNTEAF	TRBV5-1	TRBJ1-1
ASTPFGGARRNIQY	TRBV27	TRBJ2-4
ASSLTGGRAF	TRBV7-3	TRBJ1-1
ASSRDRPNTGELF	TRBV6-5	TRBJ2-2
ASSRGTGNTGELF	TRBV18	TRBJ2-2
ASSQDGGAVQPQH	TRBV4-1	TRBJ1-5
ASSISGQPNEKLF	TRBV19	TRBJ1-4
ASSFVQGSSPLH	TRBV28	TRBJ1-6